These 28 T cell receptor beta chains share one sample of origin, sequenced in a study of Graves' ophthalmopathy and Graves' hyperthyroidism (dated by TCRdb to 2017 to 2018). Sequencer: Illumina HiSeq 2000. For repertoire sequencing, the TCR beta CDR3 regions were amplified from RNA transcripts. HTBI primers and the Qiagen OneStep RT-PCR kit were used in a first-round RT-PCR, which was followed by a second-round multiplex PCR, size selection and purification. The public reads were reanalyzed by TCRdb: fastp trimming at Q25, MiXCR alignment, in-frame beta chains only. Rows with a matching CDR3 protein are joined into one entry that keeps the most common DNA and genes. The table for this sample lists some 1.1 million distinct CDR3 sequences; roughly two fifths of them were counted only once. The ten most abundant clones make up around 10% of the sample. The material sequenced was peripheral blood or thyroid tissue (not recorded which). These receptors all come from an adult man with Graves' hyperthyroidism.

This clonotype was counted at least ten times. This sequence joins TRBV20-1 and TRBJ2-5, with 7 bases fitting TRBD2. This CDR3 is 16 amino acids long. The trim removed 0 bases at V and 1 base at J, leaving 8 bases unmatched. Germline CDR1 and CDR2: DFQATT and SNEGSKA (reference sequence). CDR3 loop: CSARDASGAAQETQYF. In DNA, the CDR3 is TGCAGTGCTAGAGACGCCAGCGGGGCAGCCCAAGAGACCCAGTACTTC.

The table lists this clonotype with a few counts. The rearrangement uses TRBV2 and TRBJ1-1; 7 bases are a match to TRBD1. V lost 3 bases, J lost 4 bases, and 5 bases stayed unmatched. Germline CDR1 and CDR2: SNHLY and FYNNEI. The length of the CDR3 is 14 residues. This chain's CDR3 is CASSETGPGTEAFF. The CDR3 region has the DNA TGTGCCAGCAGTGAGACAGGGCCGGGCACTGAAGCTTTCTTT.

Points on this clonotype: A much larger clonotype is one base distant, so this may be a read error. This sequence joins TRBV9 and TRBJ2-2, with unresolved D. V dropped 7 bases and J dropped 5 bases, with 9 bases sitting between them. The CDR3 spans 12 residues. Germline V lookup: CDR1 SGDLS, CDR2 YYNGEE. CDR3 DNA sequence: TGTGCCAGCGGCGCCCAGACCGGGGAGCTGTTTTTT. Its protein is CASGAQTGELFF.

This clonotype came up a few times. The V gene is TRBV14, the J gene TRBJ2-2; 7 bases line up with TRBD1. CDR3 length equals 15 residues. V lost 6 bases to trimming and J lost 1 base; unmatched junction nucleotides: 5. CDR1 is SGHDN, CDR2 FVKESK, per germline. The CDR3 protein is CASSLRGLNTGELFF. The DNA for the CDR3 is TGTGCCAGCAGTCTCAGGGGGTTGAACACCGGGGAGCTGTTTTTT.

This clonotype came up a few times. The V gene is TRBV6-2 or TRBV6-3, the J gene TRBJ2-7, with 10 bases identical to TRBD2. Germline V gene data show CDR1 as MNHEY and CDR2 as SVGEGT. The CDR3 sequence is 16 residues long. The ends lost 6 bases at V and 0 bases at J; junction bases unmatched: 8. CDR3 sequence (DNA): TGTGCCAGCAGCCCCTGGGCTAGCGGGAGCTCCTACGAGCAGTACTTC. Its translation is CASSPWASGSSYEQYF.

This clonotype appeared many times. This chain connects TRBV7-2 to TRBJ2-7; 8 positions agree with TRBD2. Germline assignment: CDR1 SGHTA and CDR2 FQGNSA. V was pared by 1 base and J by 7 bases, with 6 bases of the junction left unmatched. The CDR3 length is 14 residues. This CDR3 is CASSLVPGGWEQYF. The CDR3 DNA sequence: TGTGCCAGCAGCTTAGTGCCGGGAGGGTGGGAGCAGTACTTC.

The CDR3 region is CAISHNFRGTGELFF. CDR3 nucleotides: TGTGCCATTTCCCACAACTTTAGGGGCACCGGGGAGCTGTTTTTT. V is TRBV12-3 or TRBV12-4 and J is TRBJ2-2; D might be TRBD1 (5 bases). The germline V and J ends were trimmed by 10 bases and 4 bases, with 19 bases remaining between them. The length of the CDR3 is 15 residues.

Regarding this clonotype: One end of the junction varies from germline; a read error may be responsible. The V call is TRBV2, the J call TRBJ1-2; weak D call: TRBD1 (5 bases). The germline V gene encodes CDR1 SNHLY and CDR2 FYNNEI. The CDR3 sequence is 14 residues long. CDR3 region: CASSARGGFSGHTF. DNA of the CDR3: TGTGCCAGCAGTGCGCGCGGGGGGTTTAGTGGCCACACCTTC.

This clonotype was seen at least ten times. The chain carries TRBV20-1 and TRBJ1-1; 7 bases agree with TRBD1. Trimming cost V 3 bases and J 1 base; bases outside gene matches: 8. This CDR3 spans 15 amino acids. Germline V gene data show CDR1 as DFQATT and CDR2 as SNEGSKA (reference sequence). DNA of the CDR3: TGCAGTGCTAGTCAGCGGACAGGCCGGAACACTGAAGCTTTCTTT. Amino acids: CSASQRTGRNTEAFF.

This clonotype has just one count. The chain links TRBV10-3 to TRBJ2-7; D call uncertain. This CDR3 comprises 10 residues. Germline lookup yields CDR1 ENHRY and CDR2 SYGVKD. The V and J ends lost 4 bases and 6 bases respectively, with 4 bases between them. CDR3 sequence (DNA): TGTGCCATCAGTGCCTCCGAGCAGTACTTC. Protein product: CAISASEQYF.

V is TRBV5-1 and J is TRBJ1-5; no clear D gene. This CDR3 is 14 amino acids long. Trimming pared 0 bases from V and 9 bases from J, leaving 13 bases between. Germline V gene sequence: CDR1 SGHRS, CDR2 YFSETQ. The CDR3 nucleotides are TGCGCCAGCAGCTTGGGAGGATTAGGCGGGCCCCAGCATTTT. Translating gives CASSLGGLGGPQHF. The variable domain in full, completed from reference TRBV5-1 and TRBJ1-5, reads KAGVTQTPRYLIKTRGQQVTLSCSPISGHRSVSWYQQTPGQGLQFLFEYFSETQRNKGNFPGRFSGRQFSNSRSEMNVSTLELGDSALYLCASSLGGLGGPQHFGDGTRLSIL.

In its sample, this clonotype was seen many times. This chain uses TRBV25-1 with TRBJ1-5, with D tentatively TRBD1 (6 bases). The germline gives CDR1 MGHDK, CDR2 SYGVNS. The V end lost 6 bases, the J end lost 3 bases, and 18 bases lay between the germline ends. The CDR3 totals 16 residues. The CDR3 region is CASSANGTPLNQPQHF. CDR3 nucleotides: TGTGCCAGCAGCGCAAACGGGACACCTCTCAATCAGCCCCAGCATTTT.

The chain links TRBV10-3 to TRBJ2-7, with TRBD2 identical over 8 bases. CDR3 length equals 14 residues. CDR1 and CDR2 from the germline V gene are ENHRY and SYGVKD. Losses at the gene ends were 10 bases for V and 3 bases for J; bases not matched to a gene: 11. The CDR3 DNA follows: TGTGCCAGCAGGGAACTAGCGGCAAGCTACGAGCAGTACTTC. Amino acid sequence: CASRELAASYEQYF.

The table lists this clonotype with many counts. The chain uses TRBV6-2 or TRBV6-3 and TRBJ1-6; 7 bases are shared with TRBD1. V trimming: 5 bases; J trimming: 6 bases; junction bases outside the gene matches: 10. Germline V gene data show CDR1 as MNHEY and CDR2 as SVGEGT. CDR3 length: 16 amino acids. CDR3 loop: CASSRHRGLLNSPLHF. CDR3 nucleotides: TGTGCCAGCAGTCGCCACAGGGGACTCCTTAATTCACCCCTCCACTTT.

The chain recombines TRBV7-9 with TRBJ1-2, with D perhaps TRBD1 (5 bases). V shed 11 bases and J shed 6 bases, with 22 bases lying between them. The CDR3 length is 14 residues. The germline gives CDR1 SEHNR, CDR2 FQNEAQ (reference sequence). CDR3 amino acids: CAGWGSLLVDGYTF. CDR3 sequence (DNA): TGTGCCGGCTGGGGCAGCTTATTGGTGGATGGCTACACCTTC.

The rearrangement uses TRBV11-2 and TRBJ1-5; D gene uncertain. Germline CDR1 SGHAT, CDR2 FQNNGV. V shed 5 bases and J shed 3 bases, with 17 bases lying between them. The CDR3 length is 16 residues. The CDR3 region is CASSTVSGVNNQPQHF. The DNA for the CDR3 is TGTGCCAGCAGCACGGTCTCTGGGGTCAACAATCAGCCCCAGCATTTT. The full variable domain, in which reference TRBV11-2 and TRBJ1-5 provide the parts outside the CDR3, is EAGVAQSPRYKIIEKRQSVAFWCNPISGHATLYWYQQILGQGPKLLIQFQNNGVVDDSQLPKDRFSAERLKGVDSTLKIQPAKLEDSAVYLCASSTVSGVNNQPQHFGDGTRLSIL.

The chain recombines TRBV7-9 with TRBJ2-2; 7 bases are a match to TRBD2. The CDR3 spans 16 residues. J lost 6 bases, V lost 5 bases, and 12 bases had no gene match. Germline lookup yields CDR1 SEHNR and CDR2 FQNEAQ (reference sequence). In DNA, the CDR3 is TGTGCCAGCAGCCAAGATGCGGGAGCGCCCGCCGGGGAGCTGTTTTTT. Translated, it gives CASSQDAGAPAGELFF.

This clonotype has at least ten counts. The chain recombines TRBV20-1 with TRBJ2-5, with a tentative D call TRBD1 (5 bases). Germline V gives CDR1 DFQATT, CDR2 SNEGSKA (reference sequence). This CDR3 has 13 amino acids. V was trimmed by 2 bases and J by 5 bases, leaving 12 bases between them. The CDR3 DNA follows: TGCAGTGCTAGAACCAGGGTATGGGAGACCCAGTACTTC. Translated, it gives CSARTRVWETQYF.

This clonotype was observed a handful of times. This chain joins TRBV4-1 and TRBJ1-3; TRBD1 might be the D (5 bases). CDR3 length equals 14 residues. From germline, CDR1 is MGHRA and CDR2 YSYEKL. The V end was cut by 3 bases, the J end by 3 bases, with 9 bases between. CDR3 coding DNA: TGCGCCAGCAGCCAGGGGGTTGGTGGAAACACCATATATTTT. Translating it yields CASSQGVGGNTIYF.

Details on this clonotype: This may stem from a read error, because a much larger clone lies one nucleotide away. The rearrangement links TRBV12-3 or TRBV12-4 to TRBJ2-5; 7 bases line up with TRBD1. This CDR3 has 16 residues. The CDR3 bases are TGTGCCGGCAGTTCCGGGACAGAACACGCACGAGAGACCCAGTACTTC. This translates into CAGSSGTEHARETQYF.

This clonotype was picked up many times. The CDR3 coding sequence is TGTGCCAGTAGTATAGTTGGCCAGGACAATCAGCCCCAGCATTTT. Encoded protein: CASSIVGQDNQPQHF. The chain joins TRBV19 to TRBJ1-5; D call uncertain. V was cut by 1 base and J by 3 bases, with 10 bases left in between. Germline V gene sequence: CDR1 LNHDA, CDR2 SQIVND (reference sequence). The CDR3 spans 15 residues.

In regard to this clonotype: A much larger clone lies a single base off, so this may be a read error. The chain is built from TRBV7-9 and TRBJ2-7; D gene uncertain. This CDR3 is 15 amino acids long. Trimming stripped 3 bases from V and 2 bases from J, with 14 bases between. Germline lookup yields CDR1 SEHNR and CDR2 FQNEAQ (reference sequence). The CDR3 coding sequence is TGTGCCAGCAGCTTCCTAGTTTCCATCGCCTACGAGCAGTACTTC. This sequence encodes CASSFLVSIAYEQYF.

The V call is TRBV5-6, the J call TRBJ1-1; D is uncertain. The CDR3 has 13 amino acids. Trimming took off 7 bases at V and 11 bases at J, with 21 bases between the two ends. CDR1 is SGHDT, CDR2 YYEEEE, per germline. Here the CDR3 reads CASHPISGATAFF. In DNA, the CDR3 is TGTGCCAGCCATCCTATATCAGGCGCGACGGCTTTCTTT.

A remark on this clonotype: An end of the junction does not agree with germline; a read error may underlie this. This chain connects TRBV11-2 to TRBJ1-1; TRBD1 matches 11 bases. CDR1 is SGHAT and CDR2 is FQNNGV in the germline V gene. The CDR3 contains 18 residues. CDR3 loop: CASRTGTGGKVVNTESFF. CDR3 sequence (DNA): TGTGCCAGCAGAACCGGGACAGGGGGGAAGGTGGTGAACACTGAATCTTTCTTT.

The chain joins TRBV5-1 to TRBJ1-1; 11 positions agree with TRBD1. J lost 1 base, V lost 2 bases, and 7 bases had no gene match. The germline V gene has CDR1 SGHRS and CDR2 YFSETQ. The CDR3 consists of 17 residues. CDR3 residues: CASSFTGTGGRNTEAFF. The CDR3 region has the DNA TGCGCCAGCAGCTTCACCGGGACAGGGGGTAGGAACACTGAAGCTTTCTTT.

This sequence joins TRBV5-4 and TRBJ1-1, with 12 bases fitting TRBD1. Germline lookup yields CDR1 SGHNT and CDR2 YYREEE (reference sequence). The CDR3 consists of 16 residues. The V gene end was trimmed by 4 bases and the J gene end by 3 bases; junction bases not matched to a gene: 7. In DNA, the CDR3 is TGTGCCAGCAGCCCGGGACAGGGGGCGCAGGACACTGAAGCTTTCTTT. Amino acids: CASSPGQGAQDTEAFF.

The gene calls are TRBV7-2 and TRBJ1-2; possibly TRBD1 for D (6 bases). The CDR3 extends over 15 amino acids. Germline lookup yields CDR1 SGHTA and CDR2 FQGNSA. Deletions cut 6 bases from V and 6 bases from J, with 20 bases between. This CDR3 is CASREGRGEGNGYTF. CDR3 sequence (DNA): TGTGCCAGCAGAGAGGGCAGGGGCGAGGGAAATGGCTACACCTTC. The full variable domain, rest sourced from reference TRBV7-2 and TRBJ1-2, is GAGVSQSPSNKVTEKGKDVELRCDPISGHTALYWYRQSLGQGLEFLIYFQGNSAPDKSGLPSDRFSAERTGGSVSTLTIQRTQQEDSAVYLCASREGRGEGNGYTFGSGTRLTVV.

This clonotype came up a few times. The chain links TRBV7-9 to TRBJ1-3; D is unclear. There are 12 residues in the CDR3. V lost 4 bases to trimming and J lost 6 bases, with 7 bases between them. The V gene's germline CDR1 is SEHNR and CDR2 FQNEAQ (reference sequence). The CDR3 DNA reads TGTGCCAGCAGCTCATCGAAAAACACCATATATTTT. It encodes CASSSSKNTIYF. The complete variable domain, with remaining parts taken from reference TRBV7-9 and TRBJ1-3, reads DTGVSQNPRHKITKRGQNVTFRCDPISEHNRLYWYRQTLGQGPEFLTYFQNEAQLEKSRLLSDRFSAERPKGSFSTLEIQRTEQGDSAMYLCASSSSKNTIYFGEGSWLTVV.